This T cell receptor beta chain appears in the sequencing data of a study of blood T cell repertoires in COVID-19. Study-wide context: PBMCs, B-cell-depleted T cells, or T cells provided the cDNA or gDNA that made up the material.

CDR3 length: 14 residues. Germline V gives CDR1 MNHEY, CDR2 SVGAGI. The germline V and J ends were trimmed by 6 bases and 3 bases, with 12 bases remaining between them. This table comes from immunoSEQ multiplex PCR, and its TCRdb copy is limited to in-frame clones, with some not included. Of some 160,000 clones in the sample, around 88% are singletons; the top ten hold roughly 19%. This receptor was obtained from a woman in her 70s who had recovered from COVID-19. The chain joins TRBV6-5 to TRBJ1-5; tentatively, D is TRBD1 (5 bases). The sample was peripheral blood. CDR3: CASRPDSPNQPQHF. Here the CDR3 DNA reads TGTGCCAGCAGACCAGACAGCCCCAATCAGCCCCAGCATTTT.